A single sample gave rise to the 18 T cell receptor beta chains below, sequenced in a study of T cell repertoires in cytomegalovirus infection. From the reads, TCRdb called clonotypes with MiXCR, one entry per CDR3 protein. The sample holds 740,000 or so distinct CDR3 sequences, less than 40% seen once. The source material was PBMCs. The receptors were sampled from a human donor in good health (CMV status not recorded). Some clones in this sample may be carry-over from other donors' samples.

This clonotype was found a few times. The genes are TRBV12-3 or TRBV12-4 and TRBJ2-1; maybe TRBD2 (6 bases). There are 11 residues in the CDR3. Trimming stripped 8 bases from V and 7 bases from J, with 9 bases between. CDR3 region: CASGLWNEQFF. The CDR3 DNA reads TGTGCCAGCGGACTATGGAATGAGCAGTTCTTC.

This clonotype was detected only a few times. V is TRBV5-1 and J is TRBJ1-2; a possible D gene is TRBD1 (5 bases). V was clipped by 4 bases and J by 5 bases, with 15 bases between them. The CDR3 length is 14 residues. Germline V lookup: CDR1 SGHRS, CDR2 YFSETQ. Here the CDR3 DNA reads TGCGCCAGCAGCACCCAGGGAGGGGATTATGGCTACACCTTC. Translated, it gives CASSTQGGDYGYTF. The whole variable domain, filled in from reference TRBV5-1 and TRBJ1-2, reads KAGVTQTPRYLIKTRGQQVTLSCSPISGHRSVSWYQQTPGQGLQFLFEYFSETQRNKGNFPGRFSGRQFSNSRSEMNVSTLELGDSALYLCASSTQGGDYGYTFGSGTRLTVV.

The chain combines TRBV24-1 with TRBJ2-1; the match to TRBD1 covers 10 bases. J gave up 7 bases and V 4 bases, and 9 bases lay outside the gene matches. The CDR3 covers 16 residues. Germline assignment: CDR1 KGHDR and CDR2 SFDVKD. CDR3 in amino acids: CATSDPWTGGGNEQFF. Here the CDR3 DNA reads TGTGCCACCAGTGACCCCTGGACAGGGGGTGGGAATGAGCAGTTCTTC.

This sequence joins TRBV5-1 and TRBJ1-2; tentative D call: TRBD1 (6 bases). The CDR3 spans 15 residues. Germline values: CDR1 SGHRS, CDR2 YFSETQ. V was clipped by 4 bases and J by 6 bases, with 19 bases between them. Written as DNA, the CDR3 is TGCGCCAGCAGCCCAGAATTCAGGGGCACGAATGGCTACACCTTC. Residues: CASSPEFRGTNGYTF.

In this sample, this clonotype turned up a few times. CDR3 in amino acids: CSVKLRDRANYEQYF. The CDR3, as DNA: TGCAGCGTTAAACTCCGGGACAGGGCCAACTACGAGCAGTACTTC. The chain couples TRBV29-1 to TRBJ2-7, with 9 bases that match TRBD1. Per germline, CDR1 SQVTM and CDR2 ANQGSEA. Unmatched junction bases numbered 11, after V lost 5 bases and J lost 3 bases. This CDR3 is 15 amino acids long.

In its sample, this clonotype was seen a few times. This sequence joins TRBV7-6 and TRBJ1-1; TRBD1 might be the D (5 bases). This CDR3 region has 15 residues. Trimming took off 2 bases at V and 0 bases at J, with 10 bases between the two ends. The germline CDR1 and CDR2 sequences are SGHVS and FNYEAQ. CDR3 nucleotide sequence: TGTGCCAGCAGCTTACTTGGGGCTATGAACACTGAAGCTTTCTTT. It yields the protein CASSLLGAMNTEAFF.

The chain couples TRBV6-4 to TRBJ2-3; D remains unclear. CDR3 length: 18 amino acids. Looked up from germline, CDR1 is MRHNA and CDR2 is SNTAGT. Trimming removed 6 bases from V and 1 base from J, with 23 bases in between. DNA of the CDR3: TGTGCCAGCAGGGCCCTTAGCCGCAGCCTCCATCGCACAGATACGCAGTATTTT. This sequence encodes CASRALSRSLHRTDTQYF.

This clonotype was recorded at least ten times. The V and J genes are TRBV27 and TRBJ1-6, with D uncertain. The germline V gene has CDR1 MNHEY and CDR2 SMNVEV (reference sequence). This CDR3 is 15 amino acids long. V gave up 6 bases and J gave up 8 bases, with 17 bases separating them. CDR3 DNA sequence: TGTGCCAGCAGCCCAAATGTTTGGGATGATTCACCCCTCCACTTT. The encoded protein is CASSPNVWDDSPLHF.

The V call is TRBV7-9, the J call TRBJ1-2; 8 bases are a match to TRBD1. This CDR3 comprises 18 residues. The V and J ends lost 3 bases and 1 base, in that order; junction bases with no gene match: 13. Germline CDR1 and CDR2: SEHNR and FQNEAQ (reference sequence). CDR3 in amino acids: CASSLSAGTGLLNYGYTF. CDR3 sequence (DNA): TGTGCCAGCAGCTTGTCCGCCGGGACAGGCCTCCTTAACTATGGCTACACCTTC.

V and J are TRBV28 and TRBJ2-1; 8 bases map to TRBD2. Trimming removed 6 bases from V and 2 bases from J; junction bases left unmatched: 9. CDR1 and CDR2 (germline): MDHEN, SYDVKM. CDR3 length equals 16 residues. CDR3 region: CASSHATSGTYNEQFF. Written as DNA, the CDR3 is TGTGCCAGCAGCCACGCCACTAGCGGAACCTACAATGAGCAGTTCTTC.

The V call is TRBV7-9, the J call TRBJ2-7; maybe TRBD1 (6 bases). Germline lookup yields CDR1 SEHNR and CDR2 FQNEAQ (reference sequence). The CDR3 spans 17 residues. V lost 5 bases, J lost 2 bases, and 22 bases lay in between. This CDR3 is CASSQVLDRARTYEQYF. The CDR3 nucleotides are TGTGCCAGCAGCCAGGTGTTGGACAGAGCCAGGACCTACGAGCAGTACTTC.

This clonotype was observed once. The chain is built from TRBV20-1 and TRBJ1-5; no firm D call. Germline assignment: CDR1 DFQATT and CDR2 SNEGSKA (reference sequence). V was shortened by 2 bases and J by 0 bases, with 8 bases between the two germline ends. The CDR3 length is 14 residues. The CDR3: CSARRLSSNQPQHF. The CDR3 bases are TGCAGTGCTAGACGCTTATCTAGCAATCAGCCCCAGCATTTT.

Only a few counts were recorded for this clonotype. The rearrangement links TRBV20-1 to TRBJ1-1; D is perhaps TRBD1 (5 bases). Trimming removed 2 bases at V and 2 bases at J, with 12 bases between. The CDR3 totals 14 residues. Germline CDR1 is DFQATT and CDR2 is SNEGSKA (reference sequence). The CDR3 nucleotides read TGCAGTGCTAGAAGGCAGGGCGTTAACACTGAAGCTTTCTTT. Its translation: CSARRQGVNTEAFF.

This clonotype was detected only a few times. The CDR3 reads CSARAYPGEDGGDNQPQHF. CDR3 in DNA: TGCAGTGCTAGAGCCTACCCGGGGGAGGACGGGGGTGACAATCAGCCCCAGCATTTT. The chain has TRBV20-1 and TRBJ1-5; possible D gene TRBD1, 5 bases. Germline loops: CDR1 DFQATT, CDR2 SNEGSKA (reference sequence). Trimming took off 1 base at V and 3 bases at J, with 25 bases between the two ends. The CDR3 has 19 residues.

As to this clonotype: No conserved phenylalanine or tryptophan ends this CDR3, so it is likely a read error. The chain joins TRBV4-1 to TRBJ2-7; D is tentatively TRBD1 or TRBD2 (7 bases each). The CDR3 covers 17 residues. The germline V gene encodes CDR1 MGHRA and CDR2 YSYEKL. The V and J ends lost 0 bases and 4 bases respectively, with 19 bases between them. The CDR3 region is CASSQDPGGGGRYEQYL. For the CDR3, the DNA is TGCGCCAGCAGCCAAGATCCAGGGGGAGGGGGCCGGTACGAGCAGTACTTA.

The CDR3 DNA reads as TGCAGTGCTGGGGGGAACAGGGGAATCTACGAGCAGTACTTC. Translation: CSAGGNRGIYEQYF. This rearrangement joins TRBV20-1 to TRBJ2-7, with a weak D call TRBD1 (7 bases). The V end lost 5 bases, the J end lost 3 bases, and 17 bases lay between the germline ends. Germline V lookup: CDR1 DFQATT, CDR2 SNEGSKA (reference sequence). This CDR3 spans 14 amino acids.

This chain joins TRBV24-1 and TRBJ1-2; 8 positions agree with TRBD1. The V segment lost 3 bases and the J segment 2 bases; nucleotides outside the gene matches: 1. The CDR3 spans 14 residues. Per the germline V gene, CDR1 is KGHDR and CDR2 is SFDVKD. The CDR3 nucleotides are TGTGCCACCAGTGATCGGACAGGGAACTATGGCTACACCTTC. It specifies CATSDRTGNYGYTF.

The table lists this clonotype with a few counts. This CDR3 is CATSRGSEGRNSPLHF. CDR3 nucleotide sequence: TGTGCCACCAGCAGGGGTTCGGAGGGAAGGAATTCACCCCTCCACTTT. The chain uses TRBV15 and TRBJ1-6; no definite D call. Germline V gene data show CDR1 as LNHNV and CDR2 as YYDKDF (reference sequence). V was cut by 3 bases and J by 7 bases, with 16 bases left in between. This CDR3 region has 16 residues.